This TCR beta chain was documented in a study of control samples from healthy donors and cancer patients. Trimming left V 3 bases short and J 6 bases short, with 17 bases between. CDR1 is SQVTM, CDR2 ANQGSEA, per germline. This CDR3 has 14 residues. Produced via immunoSEQ multiplex PCR; TCRdb's table is partial and in-frame only. The sample has 100,000 to 150,000 clones; roughly 86% are singletons. The clonotype originates from a man aged 50 to 60 with head and neck cancer. The J gene is TRBJ1-2, the V gene TRBV29-1, with D hard to call. Sequencing was performed on PBMCs. CDR3 bases: TGCAGCGTTGATCGTCCCAGTCCTAGTGATGGCTACACCTTC. Translated: CSVDRPSPSDGYTF.